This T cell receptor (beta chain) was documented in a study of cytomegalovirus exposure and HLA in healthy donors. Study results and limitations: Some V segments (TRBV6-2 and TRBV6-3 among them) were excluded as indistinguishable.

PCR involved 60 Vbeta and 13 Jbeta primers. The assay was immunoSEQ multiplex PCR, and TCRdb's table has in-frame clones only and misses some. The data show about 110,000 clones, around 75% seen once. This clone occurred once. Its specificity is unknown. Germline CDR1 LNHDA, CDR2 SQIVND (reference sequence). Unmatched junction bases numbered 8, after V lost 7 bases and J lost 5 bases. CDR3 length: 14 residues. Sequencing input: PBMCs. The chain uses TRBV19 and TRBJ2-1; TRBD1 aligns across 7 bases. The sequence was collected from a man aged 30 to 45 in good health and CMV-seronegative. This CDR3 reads CASNKDRTHNEQFF. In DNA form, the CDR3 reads TGTGCCAGTAATAAGGACAGGACCCACAATGAGCAGTTCTTC.